This TCR beta chain is drawn from a study of tumor and adjacent non-tumor tissue in lung cancer. Study-level information: Histology: 12 adenocarcinoma, a couple of squamous cell carcinoma, 1 small cell lung cancer.

Findings of the study overall: Shorter survival was associated with higher TCR diversity in tumors. TCR diversity was significantly greater in tumor than normal lung tissue.

The table lists this clonotype with a few counts. The antigen is undetermined. No cell sorting was done before RNA was extracted from the tissue. Donors were chemotherapy-naive, newly diagnosed lung cancer surgical patients in China, August–late 2014. A modified ARM-PCR protocol with three rounds of nested PCR amplified TCRbeta. In TCRdb, the multiplex PCR reads were re-called with MiXCR into one record per CDR3 protein. This sample has some 120,000 distinct CDR3 sequences, with roughly 64% found just once. V shed 0 bases and J shed 1 base, with 9 bases lying between them. CDR1 and CDR2 from the germline V gene are LGHNA and YSLEER. CDR3 size: 15 residues.

Sequencing was done on a sample of lung tumor tissue. This TCR derives from a man aged 25-40 years with non-small cell lung cancer. The chain couples TRBV4-3 to TRBJ1-1; no clear D gene. The chain's CDR3 is CASSQEVRGNTEAFF. In DNA, the CDR3 is TGCGCCAGCAGCCAAGAGGTACGAGGGAACACTGAAGCTTTCTTT.